These T cell receptor beta chains were read from a single sample in a study of shared clonotypes between healthy human individuals. Using immunoSEQ multiplex PCR, the repertoire was profiled, and TCRdb retains in-frame clones only, with some absent. The table shows under 850,000 clones, with over 55% occurring only once. Source material: memory CD4+ T cells sorted from blood. The receptors derive from a woman in her thirties in good health. The CDR3 runs from the conserved cysteine through the conserved F or W. The D gene is left open where the match is weak. Clone size, where shown, is once, few, many, or a class for clones that have expanded.

TRBV18	TRBD1	TRBJ2-2	-	TGTGCCAGCTCACCAGCTGGACAGGGGAGTGGCGGGGAGCTGTTTTTT	CASSPAGQGSGGELFF
TRBV28	-	TRBJ1-4	once	TGTGCCAGCAGTCTGGACAGAACAACTAATGAAAAACTGTTTTTT	CASSLDRTTNEKLFF
TRBV27	-	TRBJ1-2	-	TGTGCCAGCAGTTCAACACCCCAGGTAGCTAACTATGGCTACACCTTC	CASSSTPQVANYGYTF
TRBV5-1	TRBD1	TRBJ2-3	-	TGCGCCAGCAGCACTGGACAGGGCACAGATACGCAGTATTTT	CASSTGQGTDTQYF
TRBV11-2	-	TRBJ1-2	-	TGTGCCAGCAGCCAGAGGTTGGCAGGGCGGAACTATGGCTACACCTTC	CASSQRLAGRNYGYTF
TRBV6-4	TRBD1	TRBJ1-2	-	TGTGCCAGCAGTGACCACAGGGGAGATGGCTACACCTTC	CASSDHRGDGYTF
TRBV19	-	TRBJ1-2	-	TGTGCCAGTAGTATGACACCCCTGAGGGATGGCTACACCTTC	CASSMTPLRDGYTF
TRBV4-1	TRBD1	TRBJ2-6	-	TGCGCCAGCAGCCATCCCCGGGACAGGGACTCTGGGGCCAACGTCCTGACTTTC	CASSHPRDRDSGANVLTF
TRBV2	-	TRBJ2-7	-	TGTGCCAGCAGTGAAGCGGTTGTTGGAGAGCAGTACTTC	CASSEAVVGEQYF
TRBV6-5	TRBD2	TRBJ2-7	-	TGTGCCACCCAAGGACTAGGTTCGAGCTACGAGCAGTACTTC	CATQGLGSSYEQYF
TRBV9	-	TRBJ1-1	-	TGTGCCAGCAGCATGATTGGAGGGGGTCGGAGTAACACTGAAGCTTTCTTT	CASSMIGGGRSNTEAFF
TRBV6-5	-	TRBJ2-1	-	TGTGCCAGCAGTTACTCCCGGGTCGGGGGCGGCAATGAGCAGTTCTTC	CASSYSRVGGGNEQFF
TRBV2	-	TRBJ2-1	few	TGTGCCAGCAGTTCCATAGTCTTGGACAATGAGCAGTTCTTC	CASSSIVLDNEQFF
TRBV5-6	-	TRBJ2-3	-	TGTGCCAGCAGCTTGTCGGCTGAAACCCTCACAGATACGCAGTATTTT	CASSLSAETLTDTQYF
TRBV5-1	-	TRBJ2-6	-	TGCGCCAGCAGCTTGAGGGAGGTAGGAACTGGGGCCAACGTCCTGACTTTC	CASSLREVGTGANVLTF
TRBV7-9	-	TRBJ1-2	once	TGTGCCAGCAGCCACGACGGCGAACGCGGCTACACCTTC	CASSHDGERGYTF
TRBV27	-	TRBJ2-6	many	TGTGCCAGCAGTTTATCTACCGGCTGGGCTGGGGCCAACGTCCTGACTTTC	CASSLSTGWAGANVLTF
TRBV6-1	-	TRBJ1-5	-	TGTGCCAGCAGCGAAGATTGGGAAAATCAGCCCCAGCATTTT	CASSEDWENQPQHF
TRBV19	TRBD2	TRBJ2-1	-	TGTGCCAGTAGTATAGGGGGGGGATTATGGAACAATGAGCAGTTCTTC	CASSIGGGLWNNEQFF
TRBV5-1	TRBD1	TRBJ2-2	-	TGCGCCAGCAGCTGGACAGGGAACACCGGGGAGCTGTTTTTT	CASSWTGNTGELFF
TRBV2	-	TRBJ1-3	-	TGTGCCCGCGGGGGATCCGGAAACACCATATATTTT	CARGGSGNTIYF
TRBV7-2	TRBD1	TRBJ2-2	-	TGTGCCAGCAGCTCAACGGACAGGGCCGGGGAGCTGTTTTTT	CASSSTDRAGELFF
TRBV6-5	-	TRBJ2-5	-	TGTGCCAGCAGAACACCCCATGGGGTGGAGACCCAGTACTTC	CASRTPHGVETQYF
TRBV2	-	TRBJ1-1	-	TGTGCCAGCAGTGAATCAGGCTTTGGCACTGAAGCTTTCTTT	CASSESGFGTEAFF
TRBV6-5	-	TRBJ2-7	-	TGTGCCAGCAGTTACTCGGGGGACTCTAGCTCCTACGAGCAGTACTTC	CASSYSGDSSSYEQYF
TRBV4-2	TRBD1	TRBJ2-2	-	TGTGCCAGCAGCTCCGACAGGGGAAGCACCGGGGAGCTGTTTTTT	CASSSDRGSTGELFF
TRBV27	-	TRBJ1-2	-	TGTGCCAGCAGTCCGCGGTGGCAGGGGATGGGTGGCTACACCTTC	CASSPRWQGMGGYTF
TRBV15	-	TRBJ1-2	-	TGTGCCACCAGCAGAGATCTTGGGGGAGGTGATTCAGGCTACACCTTC	CATSRDLGGGDSGYTF
TRBV4-2	TRBD2	TRBJ2-1	-	TGTGCCAGCAGCCAAGATAGGAGGCTAGCGGGGCACAGCTCCTACAATGAGCAGTTCTTC	CASSQDRRLAGHSSYNEQFF
TRBV28	-	TRBJ1-5	-	TGTGCCAGCAACCCGGTGGGTTATGGCAATCAGCCCCAGCATTTT	CASNPVGYGNQPQHF
TRBV5-1	-	TRBJ2-1	few	TGCGCCAGCACCGTTCAGAGGGCAGGAGACAATGAGCAGTTCTTC	CASTVQRAGDNEQFF
TRBV7-2	-	TRBJ1-5	-	TGTGCCAGCAGCCCGTTCGGGGGCGCAGGGCAGCCCCAGCATTTT	CASSPFGGAGQPQHF